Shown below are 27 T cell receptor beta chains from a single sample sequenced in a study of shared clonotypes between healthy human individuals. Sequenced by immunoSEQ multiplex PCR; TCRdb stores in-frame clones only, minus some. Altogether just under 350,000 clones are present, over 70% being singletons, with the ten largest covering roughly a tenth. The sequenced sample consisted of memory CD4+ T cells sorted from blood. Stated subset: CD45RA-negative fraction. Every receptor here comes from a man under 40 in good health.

The CDR3, as DNA: TGTGCCAGCAGCACAGAGGGACAGGGGTCAGGAAACACCATATATTTT. Translated, it gives CASSTEGQGSGNTIYF. The rearrangement joins TRBV7-9 to TRBJ1-3; the match to TRBD1 covers 10 bases. V dropped 5 bases and J dropped 4; count of bases not matched to a gene: 8. CDR3 length: 16 amino acids. Germline V gene lookup returns CDR1 SEHNR and CDR2 FQNEAQ (reference sequence).

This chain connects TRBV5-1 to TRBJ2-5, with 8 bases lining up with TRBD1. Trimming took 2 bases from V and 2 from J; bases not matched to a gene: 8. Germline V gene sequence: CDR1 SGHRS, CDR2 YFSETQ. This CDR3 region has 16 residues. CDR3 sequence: CASSFRQGQGQETQYF. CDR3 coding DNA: TGCGCCAGCAGCTTCCGACAGGGGCAGGGTCAAGAGACCCAGTACTTC.

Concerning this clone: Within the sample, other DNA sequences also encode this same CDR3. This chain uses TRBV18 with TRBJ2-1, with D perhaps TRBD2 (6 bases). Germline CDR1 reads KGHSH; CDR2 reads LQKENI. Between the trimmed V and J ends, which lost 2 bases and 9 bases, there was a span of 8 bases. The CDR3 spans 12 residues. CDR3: CASSPRGGEQFF. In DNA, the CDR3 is TGTGCCAGCTCACCAAGGGGAGGTGAGCAGTTCTTC.

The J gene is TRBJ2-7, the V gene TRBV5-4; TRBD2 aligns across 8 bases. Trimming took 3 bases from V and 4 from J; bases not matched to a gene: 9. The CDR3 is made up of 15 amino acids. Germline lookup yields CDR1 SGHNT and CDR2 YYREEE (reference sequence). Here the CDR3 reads CASSWAGTSDYEQYF. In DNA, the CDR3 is TGTGCCAGCAGCTGGGCCGGGACTAGTGATTACGAGCAGTACTTC.

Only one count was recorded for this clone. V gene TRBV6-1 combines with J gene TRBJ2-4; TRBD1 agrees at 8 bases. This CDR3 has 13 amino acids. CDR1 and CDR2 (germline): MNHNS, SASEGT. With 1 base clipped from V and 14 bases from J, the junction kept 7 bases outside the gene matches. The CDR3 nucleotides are TGTGCCAGCAGTGAAGATCGGACAGGGTTAAAGTACTTC. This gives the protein CASSEDRTGLKYF.

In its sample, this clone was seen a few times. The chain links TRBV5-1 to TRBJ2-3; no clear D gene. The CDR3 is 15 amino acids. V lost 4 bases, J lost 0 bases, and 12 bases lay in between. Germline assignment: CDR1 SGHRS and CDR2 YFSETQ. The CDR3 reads CASSREAQSTDTQYF. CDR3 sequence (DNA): TGCGCCAGCAGCCGAGAAGCCCAGAGCACAGATACGCAGTATTTT.

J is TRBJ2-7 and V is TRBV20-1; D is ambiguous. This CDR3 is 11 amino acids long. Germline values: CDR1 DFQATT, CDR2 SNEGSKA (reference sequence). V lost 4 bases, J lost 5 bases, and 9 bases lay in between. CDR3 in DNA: TGCAGTGCTATTGACAAGAACGAGCAGTACTTC. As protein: CSAIDKNEQYF.

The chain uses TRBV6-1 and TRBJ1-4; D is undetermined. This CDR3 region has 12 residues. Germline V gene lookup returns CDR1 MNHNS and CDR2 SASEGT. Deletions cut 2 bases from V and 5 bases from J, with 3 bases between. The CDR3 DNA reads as TGTGCCAGCAGTGAACTCAATGAAAAACTGTTTTTT. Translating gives CASSELNEKLFF.

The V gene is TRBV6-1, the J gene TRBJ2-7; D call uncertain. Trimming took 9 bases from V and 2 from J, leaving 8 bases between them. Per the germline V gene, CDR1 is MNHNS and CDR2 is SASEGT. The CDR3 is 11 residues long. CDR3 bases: TGTGCCAGTGAGGCGGCCTACGAGCAGTACTTC. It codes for CASEAAYEQYF.

CDR3 sequence: CASSRLAGPYEQYF. CDR3 in DNA: TGTGCCAGTAGTAGACTAGCGGGACCCTACGAGCAGTACTTC. This sequence joins TRBV19 and TRBJ2-7; 11 bases line up with TRBD2. This CDR3 spans 14 amino acids. The ends lost 4 bases at V and 2 bases at J; junction bases unmatched: 1. Germline V gene data show CDR1 as LNHDA and CDR2 as SQIVND (reference sequence).

CDR3 DNA: TGTGCCAGCAGTCGACAGGTCTCTGGAAACACCATATATTTT. Protein product: CASSRQVSGNTIYF. The chain employs TRBV2 and TRBJ1-3; TRBD1 might be the D (6 bases). V was pared by 5 bases and J by 0 bases, with 8 bases between. The CDR3 covers 14 residues. Looked up from germline, CDR1 is SNHLY and CDR2 is FYNNEI.

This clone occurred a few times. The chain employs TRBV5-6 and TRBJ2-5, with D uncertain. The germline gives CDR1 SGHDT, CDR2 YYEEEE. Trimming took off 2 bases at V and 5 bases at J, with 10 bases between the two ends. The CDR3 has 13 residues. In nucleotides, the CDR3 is TGTGCCAGCAGCTTTTTTAACGGGGAGACCCAGTACTTC. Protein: CASSFFNGETQYF.

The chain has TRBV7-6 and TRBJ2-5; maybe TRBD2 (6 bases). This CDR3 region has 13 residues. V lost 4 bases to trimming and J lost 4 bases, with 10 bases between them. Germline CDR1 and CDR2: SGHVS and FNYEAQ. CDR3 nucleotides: TGTGCCAGCAGCTCTTGGAGGGGAGAGACCCAGTACTTC. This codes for CASSSWRGETQYF.

The CDR3 sequence is CASSLSTSGEDTQYF. The CDR3 nucleotides are TGCGCCAGCAGCTTGTCGACTAGCGGGGAAGATACGCAGTATTTT. V and J are TRBV5-1 and TRBJ2-3; 11 nucleotides align to TRBD2. CDR3 length equals 15 residues. Germline V gene data show CDR1 as SGHRS and CDR2 as YFSETQ. Trimming cost V 1 base and J 5 bases; bases outside gene matches: 3.

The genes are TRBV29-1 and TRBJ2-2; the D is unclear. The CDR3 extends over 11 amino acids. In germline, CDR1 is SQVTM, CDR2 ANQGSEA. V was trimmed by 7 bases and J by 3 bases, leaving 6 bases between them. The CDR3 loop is CSAADTGELFF. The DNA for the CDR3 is TGCAGCGCGGCTGACACCGGGGAGCTGTTTTTT.

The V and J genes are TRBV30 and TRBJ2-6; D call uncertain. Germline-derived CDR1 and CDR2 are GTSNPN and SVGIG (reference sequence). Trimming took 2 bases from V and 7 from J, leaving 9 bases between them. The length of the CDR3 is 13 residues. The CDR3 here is CAWSLLHANVLTF. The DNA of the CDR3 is TGTGCCTGGAGTTTGTTACACGCCAACGTCCTGACTTTC.

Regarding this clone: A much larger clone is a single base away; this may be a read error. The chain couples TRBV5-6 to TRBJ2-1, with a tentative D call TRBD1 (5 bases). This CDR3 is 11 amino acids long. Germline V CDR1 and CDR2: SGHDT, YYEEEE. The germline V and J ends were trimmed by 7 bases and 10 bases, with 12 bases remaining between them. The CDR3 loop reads CASGNRMEQFF. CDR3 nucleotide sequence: TGTGCCAGCGGCAACAGGATGGAGCAGTTCTTC.

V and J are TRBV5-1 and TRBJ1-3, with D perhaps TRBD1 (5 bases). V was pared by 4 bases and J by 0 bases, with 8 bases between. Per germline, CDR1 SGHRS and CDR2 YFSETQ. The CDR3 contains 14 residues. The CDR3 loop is CASSRGSSGNTIYF. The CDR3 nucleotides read TGCGCCAGCAGCCGGGGCAGCTCTGGAAACACCATATATTTT.

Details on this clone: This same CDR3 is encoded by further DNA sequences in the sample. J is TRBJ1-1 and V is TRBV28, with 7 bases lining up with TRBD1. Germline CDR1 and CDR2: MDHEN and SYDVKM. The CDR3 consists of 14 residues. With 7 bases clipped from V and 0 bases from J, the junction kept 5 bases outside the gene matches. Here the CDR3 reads CASTEGALNTEAFF. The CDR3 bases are TGTGCCAGCACCGAGGGGGCCCTGAACACTGAAGCTTTCTTT.

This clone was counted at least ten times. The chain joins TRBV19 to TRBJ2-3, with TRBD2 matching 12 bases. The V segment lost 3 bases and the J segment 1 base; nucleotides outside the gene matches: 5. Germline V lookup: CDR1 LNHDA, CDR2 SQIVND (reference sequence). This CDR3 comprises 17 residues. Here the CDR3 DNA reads TGTGCCAGTAGTATCCTAGCGGGAGGGTTAGGCACAGATACGCAGTATTTT. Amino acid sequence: CASSILAGGLGTDTQYF.

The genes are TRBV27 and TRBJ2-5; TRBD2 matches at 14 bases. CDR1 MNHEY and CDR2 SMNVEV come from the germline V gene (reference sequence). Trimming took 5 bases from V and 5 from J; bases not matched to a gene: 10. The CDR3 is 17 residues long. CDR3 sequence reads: CASSLLRLAGGPETQYF. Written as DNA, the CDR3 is TGTGCCAGCAGTCTCTTACGACTAGCGGGAGGGCCCGAGACCCAGTACTTC.

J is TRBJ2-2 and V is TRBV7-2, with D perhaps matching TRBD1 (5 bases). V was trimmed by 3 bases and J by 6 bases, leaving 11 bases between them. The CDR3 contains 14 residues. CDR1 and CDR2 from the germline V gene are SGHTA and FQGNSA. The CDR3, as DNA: TGTGCCAGCAGCTTCGGAACAGGATCCGGGGAGCTGTTTTTT. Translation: CASSFGTGSGELFF.

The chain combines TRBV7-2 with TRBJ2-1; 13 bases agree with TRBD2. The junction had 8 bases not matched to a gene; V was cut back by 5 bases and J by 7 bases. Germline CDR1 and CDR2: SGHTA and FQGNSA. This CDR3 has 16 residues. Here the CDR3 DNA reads TGTGCCAGCAGCAGGACTAGCGGGAGCGCGGAAAATGAGCAGTTCTTC. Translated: CASSRTSGSAENEQFF.

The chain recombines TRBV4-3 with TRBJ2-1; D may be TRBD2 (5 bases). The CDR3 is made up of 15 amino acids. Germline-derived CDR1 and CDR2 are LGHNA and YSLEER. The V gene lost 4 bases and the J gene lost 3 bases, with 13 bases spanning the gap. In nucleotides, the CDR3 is TGCGCCAGCAGCCCGAGCGGAGAAGACTACAATGAGCAGTTCTTC. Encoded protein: CASSPSGEDYNEQFF.

The CDR3 sequence: CASSEGTAGANVLTF. The CDR3 nucleotides are TGTGCCAGCAGTGAAGGGACAGCGGGGGCCAACGTCCTGACTTTC. The chain carries TRBV6-1 and TRBJ2-6; a weak D match, TRBD1 (6 bases). The germline CDR1 and CDR2 sequences are MNHNS and SASEGT. With 1 base removed from V and 4 bases from J, the gap between germline ends came to 8 bases. The CDR3 has 15 amino acids.

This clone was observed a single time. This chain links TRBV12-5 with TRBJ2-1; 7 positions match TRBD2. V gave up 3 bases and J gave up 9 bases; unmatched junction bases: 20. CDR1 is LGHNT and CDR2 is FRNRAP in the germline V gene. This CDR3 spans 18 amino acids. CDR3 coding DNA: TGTGCTAGTGGTTTTACATCACGAGCGGGAATGGGATCGGGTGAGCAGTTCTTC. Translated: CASGFTSRAGMGSGEQFF. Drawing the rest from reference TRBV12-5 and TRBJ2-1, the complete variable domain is DARVTQTPRHKVTEMGQEVTMRCQPILGHNTVFWYRQTMMQGLELLAYFRNRAPLDDSGMPKDRFSAEMPDATLATLKIQPSEPRDSAVYFCASGFTSRAGMGSGEQFFGPGTRLTVL.

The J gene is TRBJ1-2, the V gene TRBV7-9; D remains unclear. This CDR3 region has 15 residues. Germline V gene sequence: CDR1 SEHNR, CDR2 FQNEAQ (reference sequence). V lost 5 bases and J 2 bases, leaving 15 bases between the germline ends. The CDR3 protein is CASSPFRMRNYGYTF. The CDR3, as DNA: TGTGCCAGCAGCCCCTTCCGGATGAGAAACTATGGCTACACCTTC.